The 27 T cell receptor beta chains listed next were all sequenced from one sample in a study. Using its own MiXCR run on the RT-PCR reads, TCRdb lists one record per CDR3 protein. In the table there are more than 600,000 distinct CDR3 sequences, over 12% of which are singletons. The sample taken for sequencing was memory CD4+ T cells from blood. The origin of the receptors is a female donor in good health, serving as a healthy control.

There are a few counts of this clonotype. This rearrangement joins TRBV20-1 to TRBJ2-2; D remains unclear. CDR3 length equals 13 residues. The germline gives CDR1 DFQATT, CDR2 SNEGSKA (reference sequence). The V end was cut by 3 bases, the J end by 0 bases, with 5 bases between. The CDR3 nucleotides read TGCAGTGCTAGGGCCGCGAACACCGGGGAGCTGTTTTTT. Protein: CSARAANTGELFF.

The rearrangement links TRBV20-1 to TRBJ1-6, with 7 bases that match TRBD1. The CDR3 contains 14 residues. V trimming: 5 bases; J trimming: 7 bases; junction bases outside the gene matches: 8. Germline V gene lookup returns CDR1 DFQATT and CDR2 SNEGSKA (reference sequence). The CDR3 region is CSALKQGWNSPLHF. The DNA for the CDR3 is TGCAGTGCTTTGAAACAGGGGTGGAATTCACCCCTCCACTTT.

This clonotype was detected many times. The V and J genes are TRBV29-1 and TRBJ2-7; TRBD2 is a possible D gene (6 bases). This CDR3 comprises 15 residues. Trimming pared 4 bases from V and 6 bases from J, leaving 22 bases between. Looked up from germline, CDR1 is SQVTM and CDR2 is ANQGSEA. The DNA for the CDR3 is TGCAGCGTTGGTGGGGGGAGTGTGGGAGTCGGCGAGCAGTACTTC. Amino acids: CSVGGGSVGVGEQYF.

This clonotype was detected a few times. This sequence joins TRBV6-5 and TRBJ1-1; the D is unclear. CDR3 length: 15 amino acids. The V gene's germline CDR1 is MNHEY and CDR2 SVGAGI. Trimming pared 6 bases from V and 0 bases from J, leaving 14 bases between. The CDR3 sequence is CASSSPGIVNTEAFF. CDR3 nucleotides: TGTGCCAGCAGCTCCCCGGGGATCGTGAACACTGAAGCTTTCTTT.

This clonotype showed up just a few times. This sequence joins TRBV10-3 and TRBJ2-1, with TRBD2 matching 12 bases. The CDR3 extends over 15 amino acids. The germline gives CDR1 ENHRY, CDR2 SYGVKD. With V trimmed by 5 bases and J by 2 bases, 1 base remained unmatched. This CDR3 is CAISWTSGTYNEQFF. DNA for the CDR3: TGTGCCATCAGTTGGACTAGCGGGACCTACAATGAGCAGTTCTTC.

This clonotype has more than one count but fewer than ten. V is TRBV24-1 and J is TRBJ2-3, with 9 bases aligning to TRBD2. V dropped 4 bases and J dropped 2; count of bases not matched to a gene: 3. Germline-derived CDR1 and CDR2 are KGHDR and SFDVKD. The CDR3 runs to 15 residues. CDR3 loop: CATSDRLADTDTQYF. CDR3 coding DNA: TGTGCCACCAGTGACCGACTAGCGGACACAGATACGCAGTATTTT.

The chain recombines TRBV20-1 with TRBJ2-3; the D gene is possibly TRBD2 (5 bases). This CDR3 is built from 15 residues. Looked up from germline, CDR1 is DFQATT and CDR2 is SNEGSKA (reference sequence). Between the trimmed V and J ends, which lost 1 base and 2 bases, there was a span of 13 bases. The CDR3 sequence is CSARGVGVPTDTQYF. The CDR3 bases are TGCAGTGCTAGAGGAGTCGGGGTCCCCACAGATACGCAGTATTTT.

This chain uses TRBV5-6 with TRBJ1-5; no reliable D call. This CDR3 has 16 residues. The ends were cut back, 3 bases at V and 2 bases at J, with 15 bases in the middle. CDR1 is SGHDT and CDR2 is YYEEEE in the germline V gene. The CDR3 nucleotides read TGTGCCAGCAGCTCCGGGCCGGGAGGAGGCAATCAGCCCCAGCATTTT. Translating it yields CASSSGPGGGNQPQHF.

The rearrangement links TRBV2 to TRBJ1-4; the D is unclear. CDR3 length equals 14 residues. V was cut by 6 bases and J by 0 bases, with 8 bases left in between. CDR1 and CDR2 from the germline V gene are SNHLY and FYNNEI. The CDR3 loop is CASSLAPTNEKLFF. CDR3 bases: TGTGCCAGCAGCCTCGCCCCAACTAATGAAAAACTGTTTTTT.

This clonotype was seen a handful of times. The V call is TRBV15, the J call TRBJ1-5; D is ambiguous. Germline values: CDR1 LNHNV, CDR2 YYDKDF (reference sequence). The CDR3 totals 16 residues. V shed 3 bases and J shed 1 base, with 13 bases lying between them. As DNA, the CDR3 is TGTGCCACCAGCAGGGGTCGGGTCGAGAGCAATCAGCCCCAGCATTTT. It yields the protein CATSRGRVESNQPQHF.

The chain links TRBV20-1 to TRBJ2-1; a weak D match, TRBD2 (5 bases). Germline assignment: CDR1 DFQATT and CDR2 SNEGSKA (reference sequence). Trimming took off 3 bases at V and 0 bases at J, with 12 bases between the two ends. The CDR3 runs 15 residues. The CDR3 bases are TGCAGTGCTAGCGAGGGAGCATCCTCCTACAATGAGCAGTTCTTC. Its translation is CSASEGASSYNEQFF.

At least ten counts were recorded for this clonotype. Written as DNA, the CDR3 is TGCAGCGTTAGCAGGGGCGCGGGAAACACCATATATTTT. The encoded protein is CSVSRGAGNTIYF. The V gene is TRBV29-1, the J gene TRBJ1-3, with D perhaps TRBD1 (6 bases). The CDR3 extends over 13 amino acids. Per germline, CDR1 SQVTM and CDR2 ANQGSEA. V shed 5 bases and J shed 4 bases, with 12 bases lying between them.

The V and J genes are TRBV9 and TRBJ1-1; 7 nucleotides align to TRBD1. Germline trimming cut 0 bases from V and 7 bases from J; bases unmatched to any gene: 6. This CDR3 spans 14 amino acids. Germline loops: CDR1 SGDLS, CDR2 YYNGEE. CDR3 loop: CASSVVGDSIEAFF. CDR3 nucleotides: TGTGCCAGCAGCGTAGTAGGGGACAGCATTGAAGCTTTCTTT.

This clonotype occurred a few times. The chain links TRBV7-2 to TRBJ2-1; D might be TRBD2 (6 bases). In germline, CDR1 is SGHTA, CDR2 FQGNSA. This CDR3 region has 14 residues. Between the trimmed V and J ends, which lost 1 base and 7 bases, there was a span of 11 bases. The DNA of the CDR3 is TGTGCCAGCAGCTTAGATAACCTAGCGAATGAGCAGTTCTTC. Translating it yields CASSLDNLANEQFF.

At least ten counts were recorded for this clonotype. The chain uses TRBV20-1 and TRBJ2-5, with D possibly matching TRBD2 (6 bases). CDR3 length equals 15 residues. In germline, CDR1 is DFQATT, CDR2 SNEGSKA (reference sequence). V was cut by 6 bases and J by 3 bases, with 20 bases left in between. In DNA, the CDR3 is TGCAGTGCCACGAGGGCGGGGTCAAGTAAAGAGACCCAGTACTTC. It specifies CSATRAGSSKETQYF.

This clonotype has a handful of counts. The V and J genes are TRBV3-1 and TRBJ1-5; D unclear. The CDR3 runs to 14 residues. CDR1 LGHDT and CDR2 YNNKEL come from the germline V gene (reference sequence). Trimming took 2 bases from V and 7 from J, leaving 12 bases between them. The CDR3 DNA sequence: TGTGCCAGCAGCCAACCCGGACGAGGGCAGCCCCAGCATTTT. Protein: CASSQPGRGQPQHF.

DNA of the CDR3: TGTGCCAGCGCTAGCCCCGGGGACTTCTCCTACGAGCAGTACTTC. Translating it yields CASASPGDFSYEQYF. The V gene is TRBV12-3 or TRBV12-4, the J gene TRBJ2-7, with a weak D call TRBD2 (6 bases). The ends were cut back, 8 bases at V and 0 bases at J, with 17 bases in the middle. This CDR3 spans 15 amino acids.

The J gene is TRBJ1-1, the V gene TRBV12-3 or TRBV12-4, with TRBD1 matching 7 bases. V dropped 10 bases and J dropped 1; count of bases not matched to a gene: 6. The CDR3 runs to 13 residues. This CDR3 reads CATKGQTNTEAFF. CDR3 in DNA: TGTGCCACCAAGGGACAGACGAACACTGAAGCTTTCTTT.

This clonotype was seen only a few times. This CDR3 is CASSPGQGGHTEAFF. As DNA, the CDR3 is TGTGCCAGCAGCCCCGGTCAGGGGGGCCACACTGAAGCTTTCTTT. The V call is TRBV9, the J call TRBJ1-1, with 7 nucleotides matching TRBD1. CDR1 is SGDLS and CDR2 is YYNGEE in the germline V gene. The V segment lost 4 bases and the J segment 3 bases; nucleotides outside the gene matches: 9. This CDR3 region has 15 residues.

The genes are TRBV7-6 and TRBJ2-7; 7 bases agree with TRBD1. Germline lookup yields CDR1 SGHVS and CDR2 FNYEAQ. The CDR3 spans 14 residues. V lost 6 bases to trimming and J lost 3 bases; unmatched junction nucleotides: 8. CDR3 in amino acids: CASSPQGSHYEQYF. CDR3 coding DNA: TGTGCCAGCAGTCCACAGGGGTCCCACTACGAGCAGTACTTC.

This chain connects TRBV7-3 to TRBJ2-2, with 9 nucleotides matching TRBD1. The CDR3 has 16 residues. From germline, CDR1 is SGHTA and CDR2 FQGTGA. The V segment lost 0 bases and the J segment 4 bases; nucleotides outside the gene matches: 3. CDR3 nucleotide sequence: TGTGCCAGCAGCTTAACAGTGGGACAGGGCACCGGGGAGCTGTTTTTT. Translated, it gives CASSLTVGQGTGELFF.

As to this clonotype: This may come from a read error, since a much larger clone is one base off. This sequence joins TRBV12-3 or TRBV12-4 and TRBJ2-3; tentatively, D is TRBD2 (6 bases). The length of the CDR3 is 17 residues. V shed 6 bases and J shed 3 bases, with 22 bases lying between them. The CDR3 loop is CASSQGPTRGRTDTQYF. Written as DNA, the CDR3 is TGTGCCAGCAGCCAAGGGCCGACTAGAGGGAGAACAGATACGCAGTATTTT.

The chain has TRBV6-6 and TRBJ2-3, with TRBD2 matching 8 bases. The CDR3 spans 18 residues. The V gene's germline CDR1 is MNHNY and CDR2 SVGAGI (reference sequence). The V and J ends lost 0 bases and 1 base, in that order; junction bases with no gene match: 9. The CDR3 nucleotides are TGTGCCAGCAGTTACTCGAGTCGGGGGGGCAGTGGCACAGATACGCAGTATTTT. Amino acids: CASSYSSRGGSGTDTQYF.

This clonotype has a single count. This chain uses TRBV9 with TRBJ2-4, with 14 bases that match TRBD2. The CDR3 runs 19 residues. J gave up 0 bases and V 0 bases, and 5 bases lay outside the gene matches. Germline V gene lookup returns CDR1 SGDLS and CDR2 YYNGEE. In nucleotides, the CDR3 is TGTGCCAGCAGCGTAGAGGGACTAGCGGGAGCAGGAGCCAAAAACATTCAGTACTTC. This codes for CASSVEGLAGAGAKNIQYF.

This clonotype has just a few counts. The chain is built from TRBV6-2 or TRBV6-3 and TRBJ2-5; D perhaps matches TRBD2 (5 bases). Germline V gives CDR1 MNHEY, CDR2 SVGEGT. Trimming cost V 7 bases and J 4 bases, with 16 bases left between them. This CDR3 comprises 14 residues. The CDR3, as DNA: TGTGCCAGCATCTCCGGAGGCCGGTCAGAGACCCAGTACTTC. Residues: CASISGGRSETQYF.

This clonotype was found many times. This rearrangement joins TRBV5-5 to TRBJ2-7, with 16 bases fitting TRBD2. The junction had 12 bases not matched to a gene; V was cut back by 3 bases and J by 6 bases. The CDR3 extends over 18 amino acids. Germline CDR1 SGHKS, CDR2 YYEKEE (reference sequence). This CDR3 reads CASSSKGLAGGHRGEQYF. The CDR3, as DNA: TGTGCCAGCAGCTCGAAGGGACTAGCGGGAGGGCATCGGGGCGAGCAGTACTTC.

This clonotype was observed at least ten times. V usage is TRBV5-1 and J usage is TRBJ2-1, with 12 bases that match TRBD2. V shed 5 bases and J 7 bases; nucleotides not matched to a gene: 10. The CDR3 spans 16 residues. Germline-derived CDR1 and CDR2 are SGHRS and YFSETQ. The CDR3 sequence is CASRQTSGSNRNEQFF. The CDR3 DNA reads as TGCGCCAGCAGACAGACTAGCGGGAGCAATAGGAATGAGCAGTTCTTC.